The rows below give T cell receptor beta chains drawn from one sample of a study of cytomegalovirus exposure and HLA in healthy donors. The protocol was immunoSEQ multiplex PCR, while the TCRdb copy is restricted to in-frame clones and leaves out a portion. Of about 200,000 clones in the sample, approximately 79% were seen once. Sequencing was done on a sample of PBMCs. The origin of the receptors is a man aged 50-59 years in good health and CMV-seronegative. CDR3s include the opening cysteine and the closing phenylalanine or tryptophan. The order of the fields is D gene, J gene, clone size, V gene, CDR3 protein, CDR3 DNA. The D gene is left open where the match is weak. Not every row has a clone size; where given, it reads once, few, many or a size class.

TRBD1 TRBJ2-3 - TRBV11-3 CASSRGTGLTDTQYF TGTGCCAGCAGCCGCGGGACAGGGTTAACAGATACGCAGTATTTT
TRBD1 TRBJ1-6 - TRBV27 CASSLGDRVGDSPLHF TGTGCCAGCAGTTTAGGGGACAGGGTCGGGGATTCACCCCTCCACTTT
- TRBJ1-2 once TRBV27 CASGGGHFYGYTF TGTGCCAGCGGGGGCGGGCACTTCTATGGCTACACCTTC
TRBD2 TRBJ2-1 - TRBV19 CASSIGVTGGYNEQFF TGTGCCAGTAGTATAGGAGTAACGGGAGGCTACAATGAGCAGTTCTTC
- TRBJ2-7 - TRBV14 CASSRQEVPYEQYF TGTGCCAGCAGCCGTCAAGAGGTTCCCTACGAGCAGTACTTC
TRBD2 TRBJ2-3 - TRBV10-1 CASSFSGSADTQYF TGCGCCAGCAGTTTTAGCGGGAGCGCAGATACGCAGTATTTT
TRBD1 TRBJ1-5 - TRBV23-1 CASSQTGFCNQPQHF TGCGCCAGCAGTCAGACAGGGTTCTGCAATCAGCCCCAGCATTTT
- TRBJ2-7 - TRBV27 CASSPRGKSSYEQYF TGTGCCAGCAGTCCTCGGGGGAAGAGCTCCTACGAGCAGTACTTC
- TRBJ2-2 - TRBV9 CASSDPQRTTNTGELFF TGTGCCAGCAGCGACCCTCAAAGGACAACGAACACCGGGGAGCTGTTTTTT
TRBD2 TRBJ2-1 - TRBV28 CASSLTGLAGRGDEQFF TGTGCCAGCAGTCTAACGGGACTAGCGGGACGGGGGGATGAGCAGTTCTTC
- TRBJ2-7 - TRBV29-1 CSYTGLREQYF TGCAGTTATACAGGGCTCCGCGAGCAGTACTTC
- TRBJ2-4 - TRBV2 CASSEFGEAKNIQYF TGTGCCAGCAGTGAGTTCGGGGAAGCCAAAAACATTCAGTACTTC
TRBD2 TRBJ2-1 - TRBV28 CASSPGTSGTYNEQFF TGTGCCAGCAGCCCTGGGACTAGCGGGACCTACAATGAGCAGTTCTTC
- TRBJ2-2 - TRBV19 CASSAPAQGKRNTGELFF TGTGCCAGTAGCGCACCCGCCCAGGGAAAAAGGAACACCGGGGAGCTGTTTTTT
TRBD1 TRBJ1-5 - TRBV29-1 CSASRGREDGQPQHF TGCAGCGCAAGCAGGGGGCGCGAGGATGGTCAGCCCCAGCATTTT
TRBD1 TRBJ2-3 - TRBV5-6 CASSWDRALTDTQYF TGTGCCAGCAGCTGGGACAGGGCACTCACAGATACGCAGTATTTT
- TRBJ1-5 - TRBV7-9 CASSPTGAYSNQPQHF TGTGCCAGCAGCCCCACAGGCGCTTATAGCAATCAGCCCCAGCATTTT
- TRBJ2-1 - TRBV5-1 CASSLERGNMDEQFF TGCGCCAGCAGCTTGGAACGGGGGAATATGGATGAGCAGTTCTTC
- TRBJ2-1 - TRBV27 CASSSRTHWDEQFF TGTGCCAGCAGTTCACGGACTCATTGGGATGAGCAGTTCTTC
- TRBJ2-7 - TRBV9 CASSQNPTGRGYEQYF TGTGCCAGCAGCCAAAATCCGACAGGCCGAGGGTACGAGCAGTACTTC
- TRBJ1-6 - TRBV7-9 CASSSARDSPLHF TGTGCCAGCAGCTCAGCGAGGGATTCACCCCTCCACTTT
- TRBJ2-7 - TRBV2 CASVGTNYEQYF TGTGCCAGCGTCGGGACAAACTACGAGCAGTACTTC
TRBD2 TRBJ2-3 few TRBV5-1 CASSLTSGATDTQYF TGCGCCAGCAGCTTGACTAGCGGAGCGACAGATACGCAGTATTTT
- TRBJ1-1 - TRBV7-3 CASSLSGGGATEAFF TGTGCCAGCAGCTTATCGGGGGGGGGTGCCACTGAAGCTTTCTTT
- TRBJ2-1 once TRBV7-3 CASSSPGSGSYNEQFF TGTGCCAGCAGCTCTCCTGGGAGCGGCTCCTACAATGAGCAGTTCTTC
- TRBJ1-1 - TRBV4-1 CASSQEGRGNTEAFF TGCGCCAGCAGCCAAGAGGGCAGGGGGAACACTGAAGCTTTCTTT
TRBD1 TRBJ1-1 - TRBV7-9 CASSLGGAGGSNTEAFF TGTGCCAGCAGCTTAGGGGGTGCAGGGGGCTCTAACACTGAAGCTTTCTTT
TRBD2 TRBJ2-3 - TRBV7-8 CASSLDRGGTTKDTQYF TGTGCCAGCAGCTTAGATAGGGGTGGGACTACGAAAGATACGCAGTATTTT
TRBD1 TRBJ2-6 - TRBV11-2 CASSLNRDRGALGANVLIF TGTGCCAGCAGCCTAAACCGGGACAGGGGCGCTCTGGGGGCCAACGTCCTGATTTTC
- TRBJ1-5 once TRBV28 CASSYGVDQPQHF TGTGCCAGCAGTTATGGAGTAGATCAGCCCCAGCATTTT
- TRBJ1-2 - TRBV25-1 CASSEVGRVLETHYGYTF TGTGCCAGCAGTGAAGTAGGTCGGGTTTTGGAAACTCACTATGGCTACACCTTC
TRBD1 TRBJ1-1 - TRBV11-2 CASSRMFGQGAGDTEAFF TGTGCCAGCAGCCGGATGTTCGGACAGGGGGCAGGGGACACTGAAGCTTTCTTT
TRBD2 TRBJ2-7 - TRBV16 CASSRPGTSGYEQYF TGTGCCAGCAGCCGTCCCGGGACTAGCGGCTACGAGCAGTACTTC
TRBD2 TRBJ2-7 - TRBV5-1 CASSQGTSGRYEQYF TGCGCCAGCAGCCAGGGGACTAGCGGGAGGTACGAGCAGTACTTC
TRBD1 TRBJ2-2 - TRBV5-1 CASSRTGYSGELFF TGCGCCAGCAGCCGGACAGGTTACTCCGGGGAGCTGTTTTTT
- TRBJ2-1 - TRBV7-9 CASSSQGTGEQFF TGTGCCAGCAGCTCGCAGGGTACCGGTGAGCAGTTCTTC
- TRBJ2-6 - TRBV28 CASSLGGHISGANVLTF TGTGCCAGCAGTTTAGGGGGACACATCTCTGGGGCCAACGTCCTGACTTTC
TRBD2 TRBJ2-3 - TRBV27 CASSSGTSGRSTDTQYF TGTGCCAGCAGTTCCGGGACTAGCGGGAGGAGCACAGATACGCAGTATTTT
- TRBJ2-7 - TRBV5-6 CASSLTRVTHYEQYF TGTGCCAGCAGCCTGACCAGGGTAACTCACTACGAGCAGTACTTC
TRBD1 TRBJ2-4 once TRBV4-1 CASSQFTGQGILSAKNIQYF TGCGCCAGCAGCCAGTTCACGGGACAGGGGATTTTGAGCGCCAAAAACATTCAGTACTTC
- TRBJ2-7 - TRBV27 CATRQANSYEQYF TGTGCCACCCGACAGGCGAACTCCTACGAGCAGTACTTC
- TRBJ1-1 once TRBV6-1 CASSDLLIAEAFF TGTGCCAGCAGTGACTTACTGATTGCTGAAGCTTTCTTT
- TRBJ1-1 - TRBV30 CAWTPRGTEAFF TGTGCCTGGACTCCTAGAGGCACTGAAGCTTTCTTT
TRBD2 TRBJ2-7 - TRBV5-6 CASSLGASGRIDEQYF TGTGCCAGCAGCTTGGGAGCTAGCGGGAGAATCGACGAGCAGTACTTC
TRBD1 TRBJ2-1 once TRBV27 CASSPRTTGANEQFF TGTGCCAGCAGTCCCCGCACCACAGGGGCTAATGAGCAGTTCTTC
- TRBJ2-7 - TRBV10-3 CAISESRTANYEQYF TGTGCCATCAGTGAGTCGAGGACAGCTAATTACGAGCAGTACTTC